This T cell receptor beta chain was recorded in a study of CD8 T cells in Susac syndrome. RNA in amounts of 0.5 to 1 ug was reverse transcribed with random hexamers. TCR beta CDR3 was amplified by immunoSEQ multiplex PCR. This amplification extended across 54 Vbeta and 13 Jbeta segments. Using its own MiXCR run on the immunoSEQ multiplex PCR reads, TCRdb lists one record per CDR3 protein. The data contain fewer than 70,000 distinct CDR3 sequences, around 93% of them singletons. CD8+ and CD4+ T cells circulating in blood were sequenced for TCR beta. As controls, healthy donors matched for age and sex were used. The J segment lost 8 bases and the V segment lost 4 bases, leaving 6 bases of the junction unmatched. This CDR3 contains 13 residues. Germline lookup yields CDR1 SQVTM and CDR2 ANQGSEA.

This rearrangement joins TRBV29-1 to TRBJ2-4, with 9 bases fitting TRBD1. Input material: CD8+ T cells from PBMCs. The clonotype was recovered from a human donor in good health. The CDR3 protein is CSVVGGQGDIQYF. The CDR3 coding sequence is TGCAGCGTTGTGGGGGGACAGGGCGACATTCAGTACTTC.